This entry concerns a single T cell receptor (beta chain). Its matching antigen is unknown. These data are taken from a study of identifying expanded T cells in peripheral blood. General study findings and limits: Approximately 2-week clone count variance significantly increased as total template count grew. Differentially abundant clones: 0.95 to 1.5 between replicates, 16.4 at approximately two weeks, more than 18 at four.

Some clones are missing from TCRdb's copy, which holds only in-frame ones; the method was immunoSEQ multiplex PCR. This repertoire shows 65,000 to 95,000 clones, 84% found once; its top ten account for 20%. Healthy donors had no documented immune events, such as infections, while sampled. This TCR was recovered from a person aged 18-70 years in good health. The sequenced material came from blood.

Written as DNA, the CDR3 is TGTGCCAGCACCATCACCCTAACAGGGGAGGGGAACACTGAAGCTTTCTTT. It yields the protein CASTITLTGEGNTEAFF. The chain recombines TRBV11-2 with TRBJ1-1; 7 positions agree with TRBD1. The J segment lost 1 base and the V segment lost 7 bases, leaving 15 bases of the junction unmatched. There are 17 residues in the CDR3. Germline V lookup: CDR1 SGHAT, CDR2 FQNNGV.